This T cell receptor beta chain comes out of a study of T cells in Graves' hyperthyroidism and ophthalmopathy. The overall study: Staff took peripheral blood when the initial diagnosis was made, before any treatment began.

Study conclusions and caveats: The model identified upcoming ophthalmopathy a median approximately six months ahead of onset. A model built on 13 V-J features separated ophthalmopathy from stable hyperthyroidism.

At least ten counts were recorded for this clonotype. Its antigen is still unknown. From RNA transcripts, TCR beta CDR3 regions were amplified. A first-round RT-PCR of the TCR CDR3 used the HTBI primer set. MiXCR, applied by TCRdb to the multiplex PCR reads, yields one record per CDR3 protein. The sample lists 300,000 or so distinct CDR3 sequences, roughly 15% occurring once. Deletions cut 4 bases from V and 7 bases from J, with 17 bases between. Per germline, CDR1 KGHSH and CDR2 LQKENI. The CDR3 spans 15 residues. Orbital computed tomography, thyroid ultrasound, serum thyroxine and TRAb, and clinical symptoms together informed the diagnoses.

The sequence was obtained from a man aged 25 to 40 with Graves' hyperthyroidism. Sequenced: blood. The rearrangement links TRBV18 to TRBJ2-1, with D unclear. CDR3 protein: CASSQQSLSQNEQFF. CDR3 nucleotide sequence: TGTGCCAGCTCACAACAGAGCCTTAGCCAGAATGAGCAGTTCTTC.